Each of the 31 T cell receptor beta chains below was sequenced from the same sample in a study of technical replicates of blood from a few donors (dated by TCRdb to about 2017). The library was produced with the immunoSEQ multiplex PCR assay. Not all clones reach the TCRdb copy of this immuneACCESS table, which keeps in-frame sequences only. Checked studies attribute under half of the gap to unresolved V genes and leave the rest unexplained. Here the sample has 60,000 to 90,000 clones; approximately 92% occur a single time. The top ten clones comprise roughly 0.4% of the sample. Sequencing was carried out using T cells isolated from PBMCs. The source is a human donor in good health.

J is TRBJ2-1 and V is TRBV28; D remains unclear. This CDR3 comprises 12 residues. Germline CDR1 and CDR2: MDHEN and SYDVKM. The V and J ends lost 6 bases and 8 bases respectively, with 11 bases between them. The CDR3 region has the DNA TGTGCCAGCAGCTCAACCCGAGATGAGCAGTTCTTC. Translated, it gives CASSSTRDEQFF.

The chain combines TRBV5-1 with TRBJ2-5, with D possibly matching TRBD2 (5 bases). The germline V gene encodes CDR1 SGHRS and CDR2 YFSETQ. Trimming took off 0 bases at V and 0 bases at J, with 15 bases between the two ends. This CDR3 spans 17 amino acids. CDR3 in DNA: TGCGCCAGCAGCTTGGTGTTAGCGCGTACTTACCAAGAGACCCAGTACTTC. Translation gives CASSLVLARTYQETQYF.

Worth noting for this clone: Additional DNA sequences in this sample encode the identical CDR3. The chain joins TRBV6-6 to TRBJ1-5, with D maybe TRBD1 (5 bases). The V end lost 2 bases, the J end lost 7 bases, and 9 bases lay between the germline ends. The CDR3 totals 13 residues. From germline, CDR1 is MNHNY and CDR2 SVGAGI (reference sequence). In DNA form, the CDR3 reads TGTGCCAGCAGTTACGGTCAGGGCCAGCCCCAGCATTTT. This encodes CASSYGQGQPQHF.

The J gene is TRBJ2-2, the V gene TRBV6-5; D may be TRBD1 (6 bases). Trimming took 6 bases from V and 8 from J, leaving 13 bases between them. This CDR3 has 13 residues. CDR1 is MNHEY, CDR2 SVGAGI, per germline. For the CDR3, the DNA is TGTGCCAGCAGACGGACAGCTTTTGGGGAGCTGTTTTTT. This translates into CASRRTAFGELFF.

V is TRBV12-5 and J is TRBJ2-1; 10 nucleotides align to TRBD2. J gave up 6 bases and V 2 bases, and 4 bases lay outside the gene matches. CDR3 size: 15 residues. Germline V gives CDR1 LGHNT, CDR2 FRNRAP. In DNA, the CDR3 is TGTGCTAGTGGTTTGCCTAGCGGGAGTCCCAATGAGCAGTTCTTC. Translation gives CASGLPSGSPNEQFF.

The chain couples TRBV7-2 to TRBJ1-1; D gene ambiguous. The CDR3 contains 14 residues. V gave up 1 base and J gave up 11 bases, with 17 bases separating them. Germline CDR1 SGHTA, CDR2 FQGNSA. The CDR3 DNA is TGTGCCAGCAGCTTAGGCTCCGTCGAGGGCCGGGCTTTCTTT. Translating it yields CASSLGSVEGRAFF. The whole variable domain, remainder taken from reference TRBV7-2 and TRBJ1-1, is GAGVSQSPSNKVTEKGKDVELRCDPISGHTALYWYRQSLGQGLEFLIYFQGNSAPDKSGLPSDRFSAERTGGSVSTLTIQRTQQEDSAVYLCASSLGSVEGRAFFGQGTRLTVV.

V is TRBV11-2 and J is TRBJ2-1; TRBD2 matches at 11 bases. This CDR3 is built from 18 residues. After removal of 5 bases from V and 0 bases from J, the junction contained 9 bases not matched to a gene. The germline V gene encodes CDR1 SGHAT and CDR2 FQNNGV. CDR3 region: CASSLTSGSASSYNEQFF. CDR3 DNA sequence: TGTGCCAGCAGCCTCACTAGCGGGAGCGCTAGCTCCTACAATGAGCAGTTCTTC.

This chain joins TRBV7-3 and TRBJ2-1; 7 bases fit TRBD2. The CDR3 has 15 residues. Per the germline V gene, CDR1 is SGHTA and CDR2 is FQGTGA. V was pared by 2 bases and J by 4 bases, with 5 bases of the junction left unmatched. CDR3 region: CASSLSSGIYNEQFF. The CDR3 coding sequence is TGTGCCAGCAGCTTATCTAGCGGAATTTACAATGAGCAGTTCTTC.

The chain carries TRBV7-8 and TRBJ2-1, with 7 bases aligning to TRBD2. After removal of 1 base from V and 8 bases from J, the junction contained 20 bases not matched to a gene. Germline V gene lookup returns CDR1 SGHVS and CDR2 FQNEAQ. This CDR3 region has 19 residues. The CDR3, as DNA: TGTGCCAGCAGCTTAGGGTACCCGTATGGGCGGGAGAGAGCCTATGAGCAGTTCTTC. Translation gives CASSLGYPYGRERAYEQFF.

The chain couples TRBV6-1 to TRBJ1-5; TRBD1 matches 7 bases. V shed 6 bases and J 6 bases; nucleotides not matched to a gene: 8. The germline CDR1 and CDR2 sequences are MNHNS and SASEGT. CDR3 length: 14 residues. CDR3 DNA sequence: TGTGCCAGCAGGCCCGGGACAGTCAGTCAGCCCCAGCATTTT. Protein sequence: CASRPGTVSQPQHF.

This sequence joins TRBV6-1 and TRBJ2-7; 8 bases are a match to TRBD2. V was pared by 4 bases and J by 5 bases, with 7 bases of the junction left unmatched. The CDR3 length is 14 residues. Looked up from germline, CDR1 is MNHNS and CDR2 is SASEGT. The CDR3 nucleotides are TGTGCCAGCAGTGTGCGGGGGGTTTGGGACGAGCAGTACTTC. This codes for CASSVRGVWDEQYF.

This rearrangement joins TRBV30 to TRBJ2-7; 11 nucleotides align to TRBD2. Germline loops: CDR1 GTSNPN, CDR2 SVGIG (reference sequence). The length of the CDR3 is 17 residues. The V and J ends lost 2 bases and 2 bases, in that order; junction bases with no gene match: 11. The CDR3 nucleotides read TGTGCCTGGAGTCTTTTTACCGGGACTAGCGGAACCTACGAGCAGTACTTC. Translating it yields CAWSLFTGTSGTYEQYF.

The chain couples TRBV7-9 to TRBJ2-7; the match to TRBD1 covers 7 bases. The CDR3 totals 13 residues. The V and J ends lost 6 bases and 4 bases, in that order; junction bases with no gene match: 6. Germline V gene lookup returns CDR1 SEHNR and CDR2 FQNEAQ (reference sequence). CDR3 sequence reads: CASSPRGIYEQYF. CDR3 DNA sequence: TGTGCCAGCAGTCCCAGGGGGATTTACGAGCAGTACTTC. Using reference TRBV7-9 and TRBJ2-7 for the parts outside the CDR3, the full variable domain is DTGVSQNPRHKITKRGQNVTFRCDPISEHNRLYWYRQTLGQGPEFLTYFQNEAQLEKSRLLSDRFSAERPKGSFSTLEIQRTEQGDSAMYLCASSPRGIYEQYFGPGTRLTVT.

This clone has just a few counts. The chain links TRBV5-1 to TRBJ2-7; a possible D gene is TRBD1 (6 bases). The CDR3 loop spans 13 amino acids. V was trimmed by 0 bases and J by 3 bases, leaving 7 bases between them. CDR1 and CDR2 from the germline V gene are SGHRS and YFSETQ. This chain's CDR3 is CASSLEGDYEQYF. The CDR3, as DNA: TGCGCCAGCAGCTTGGAGGGGGACTACGAGCAGTACTTC.

This rearrangement joins TRBV11-1 to TRBJ2-1, with D unclear. CDR1 and CDR2 from the germline V gene are SGHAT and FQDESV (reference sequence). V was pared by 3 bases and J by 4 bases, with 10 bases between. This CDR3 has 14 amino acids. This CDR3 reads CASSLGSTYNEQFF. Written as DNA, the CDR3 is TGTGCCAGCAGCTTGGGCAGTACTTACAATGAGCAGTTCTTC.

The chain recombines TRBV15 with TRBJ2-7; no clear D. The CDR3 spans 14 residues. CDR1 and CDR2 from the germline V gene are LNHNV and YYDKDF (reference sequence). Trimming removed 0 bases at V and 3 bases at J, with 9 bases between. The CDR3 loop is CATSRDRSFYEQYF. The CDR3 nucleotides read TGTGCCACCAGCAGAGATCGTTCTTTCTACGAGCAGTACTTC.

The gene calls are TRBV7-8 and TRBJ2-7; 11 bases line up with TRBD2. Looked up from germline, CDR1 is SGHVS and CDR2 is FQNEAQ. V was clipped by 5 bases and J by 5 bases; unmatched bases: 5. This CDR3 has 14 residues. CDR3 nucleotide sequence: TGTGCCAGCAGCAAACTAGCGGGAGTGAACGAGCAGTACTTC. It specifies CASSKLAGVNEQYF.

The chain combines TRBV6-5 with TRBJ1-4, with 7 bases that match TRBD1. The ends lost 2 bases at V and 8 bases at J; junction bases unmatched: 8. The CDR3 contains 15 residues. Germline CDR1 and CDR2: MNHEY and SVGAGI. Here the CDR3 DNA reads TGTGCCAGCAGTTACCGGAGGGGGCGAGGGGAAAAACTGTTTTTT. Residues: CASSYRRGRGEKLFF.

V gene TRBV6-4 combines with J gene TRBJ2-3, with 8 bases fitting TRBD2. The ends lost 0 bases at V and 6 bases at J; junction bases unmatched: 5. Germline V gene data show CDR1 as MRHNA and CDR2 as SNTAGT. CDR3 length: 15 amino acids. CDR3 nucleotide sequence: TGTGCCAGCAGTGACTCGGGGACTAGTACGGATACGCAGTATTTT. This gives the protein CASSDSGTSTDTQYF.

The V call is TRBV4-3, the J call TRBJ1-1; D is unresolved. V was pared by 10 bases and J by 5 bases, with 14 bases between. The CDR3 has 12 residues. Germline CDR1 and CDR2: LGHNA and YSLEER. The CDR3 reads CATSGAGTEAFF. DNA of the CDR3: TGCGCCACCTCGGGTGCTGGGACTGAAGCTTTCTTT.

The rearrangement links TRBV11-2 to TRBJ1-1, with 9 bases fitting TRBD1. V lost 4 bases and J lost 1; bases outside the gene matches: 7. This CDR3 is 16 amino acids long. CDR1 is SGHAT and CDR2 is FQNNGV in the germline V gene. CDR3 DNA: TGTGCCAGCAGCTACCCAGAGGACAGGGGGAACACTGAAGCTTTCTTT. The encoded protein is CASSYPEDRGNTEAFF.

Here the CDR3 reads CAWSVQGTRYEQYF. The CDR3 DNA sequence: TGTGCCTGGAGTGTACAGGGGACCAGGTACGAGCAGTACTTC. The chain carries TRBV30 and TRBJ2-7; TRBD1 matches at 7 bases. Germline trimming cut 0 bases from V and 4 bases from J; bases unmatched to any gene: 6. Per the germline V gene, CDR1 is GTSNPN and CDR2 is SVGIG (reference sequence). This CDR3 is 14 amino acids long.

The table lists this clone with a few counts. V and J are TRBV28 and TRBJ1-1; D perhaps matches TRBD1 (6 bases). In germline, CDR1 is MDHEN, CDR2 SYDVKM. This CDR3 region has 15 residues. Trimming took off 6 bases at V and 0 bases at J, with 14 bases between the two ends. CDR3 bases: TGTGCCAGCAGCCTCCTACAGGGTGTGAACACTGAAGCTTTCTTT. Protein sequence: CASSLLQGVNTEAFF.

This clone has a single count. This chain joins TRBV6-1 and TRBJ1-2; 7 nucleotides align to TRBD1. Losses at the gene ends were 4 bases for V and 1 base for J; bases not matched to a gene: 6. From germline, CDR1 is MNHNS and CDR2 SASEGT. The CDR3 runs to 15 residues. The CDR3 DNA is TGTGCCAGCAGTGCAGGGACAGCACTTAACTATGGCTACACCTTC. Protein: CASSAGTALNYGYTF.

The chain carries TRBV5-4 and TRBJ2-7, with 9 positions matching TRBD2. Germline loops: CDR1 SGHNT, CDR2 YYREEE (reference sequence). With 1 base clipped from V and 2 bases from J, the junction kept 4 bases outside the gene matches. The CDR3 runs to 15 residues. The CDR3 region has the DNA TGTGCCAGCAGCTTGCAAGCGGGAGGACCCTACGAGCAGTACTTC. As protein: CASSLQAGGPYEQYF.

The CDR3 reads CASSQGGEQPQHF. DNA of the CDR3: TGTGCCAGCAGTCAGGGAGGGGAACAGCCCCAGCATTTT. The chain recombines TRBV11-3 with TRBJ1-5; weak D call: TRBD1 (5 bases). This CDR3 is 13 amino acids long. Trimming took off 6 bases at V and 7 bases at J, with 13 bases between the two ends. Germline V CDR1 and CDR2: SGHNT, YENEEA.

This rearrangement joins TRBV7-9 to TRBJ2-3, with 7 bases identical to TRBD1. V shed 1 base and J 5 bases; nucleotides not matched to a gene: 6. The CDR3 runs 15 residues. The germline V gene has CDR1 SEHNR and CDR2 FQNEAQ (reference sequence). The CDR3 DNA follows: TGTGCCAGCAGCTTAGGGACAGGTATTAAAGATACGCAGTATTTT. Translating it yields CASSLGTGIKDTQYF.

V and J are TRBV10-3 and TRBJ1-3, with D possibly matching TRBD1 (5 bases). Trimming shortened V by 3 bases and J by 0 bases, and 9 bases separated the two germline ends. This CDR3 has 15 amino acids. From germline, CDR1 is ENHRY and CDR2 SYGVKD. CDR3: CAISDPGISGNTIYF. The CDR3 nucleotides read TGTGCCATCAGTGATCCAGGGATCTCTGGAAACACCATATATTTT.

This chain joins TRBV7-2 and TRBJ1-2; D may be TRBD1 (5 bases). V was trimmed by 5 bases and J by 0 bases, leaving 16 bases between them. CDR1 is SGHTA, CDR2 FQGNSA, per germline. There are 16 residues in the CDR3. CDR3 residues: CASSLPGGAANYGYTF. The CDR3 coding sequence is TGTGCCAGCAGCCTACCGGGAGGGGCCGCTAACTATGGCTACACCTTC.

V and J are TRBV7-3 and TRBJ1-1, with 7 bases that match TRBD1. The CDR3 is 13 residues long. Germline CDR1 SGHTA, CDR2 FQGTGA. With 5 bases clipped from V and 4 bases from J, the junction kept 4 bases outside the gene matches. The CDR3 DNA reads as TGTGCCAGCAGCGTCCCAGGGGGCACTGAAGCTTTCTTT. Encoded protein: CASSVPGGTEAFF.

This chain links TRBV28 with TRBJ2-2; tentative D call: TRBD2 (5 bases). The germline CDR1 and CDR2 sequences are MDHEN and SYDVKM. V was shortened by 7 bases and J by 4 bases, with 16 bases between the two germline ends. This CDR3 is built from 15 residues. CDR3 loop: CASIFQGGRTGELFF. CDR3 in DNA: TGTGCCAGCATTTTCCAAGGAGGTCGCACCGGGGAGCTGTTTTTT.